The 13 T cell receptor beta chains below come from one sample, sequenced in a study of T cells in Graves' hyperthyroidism and ophthalmopathy. Amplification of TCR beta CDR3 regions was performed using RNA transcripts as template. A set of HTBI primers served as the primers for a first-round RT-PCR of the TCR CDR3. TCRdb used MiXCR to reprocess the multiplex PCR reads, holding one entry per CDR3 protein. The sample includes a few hundred thousand distinct CDR3 sequences, roughly 13% of them seen just once. The sequenced sample consisted of blood. The receptors here all came from a woman aged 18-29 years with Graves' hyperthyroidism.

This clonotype was recorded a few times. A much larger clonotype is one base distant, so this may be a read error. The rearrangement links TRBV2 to TRBJ1-1; no clear D. The germline V gene has CDR1 SNHLY and CDR2 FYNNEI. The CDR3 spans 15 residues. As DNA, the CDR3 is TGTGCCAGCAGTGAAGGGCCGGTAGGGCACACTGAAACTTTCTTT. This gives the protein CASSEGPVGHTETFF.

The CDR3 sequence is CASSEKATSGKETQYF. The CDR3 DNA follows: TGTGCCAGCAGTGAAAAAGCGACTAGCGGGAAAGAGACCCAGTACTTC. This chain connects TRBV25-1 to TRBJ2-5; TRBD2 agrees at 11 bases. With 2 bases clipped from V and 3 bases from J, the junction kept 5 bases outside the gene matches. The CDR3 spans 16 residues. CDR1 and CDR2 from the germline V gene are MGHDK and SYGVNS.

This clonotype came up a few times. This chain uses TRBV9 with TRBJ2-1; weak D call: TRBD2 (6 bases). Per germline, CDR1 SGDLS and CDR2 YYNGEE. The CDR3 is made up of 15 amino acids. V was pared by 0 bases and J by 5 bases, with 12 bases between. The CDR3 spells CASSVATRRDNEQFF. DNA for the CDR3: TGTGCCAGCAGCGTAGCGACTAGGCGGGACAATGAGCAGTTCTTC.

This clonotype was picked up many times. The V call is TRBV20-1, the J call TRBJ2-1, with 10 bases fitting TRBD2. Germline V CDR1 and CDR2: DFQATT, SNEGSKA (reference sequence). The CDR3 extends over 14 amino acids. The V gene end was trimmed by 7 bases and the J gene end by 5 bases; junction bases not matched to a gene: 8. The CDR3 here is CSVDSGTSDNEQFF. The CDR3 nucleotides are TGCAGTGTTGATTCCGGGACTAGCGACAATGAGCAGTTCTTC.

This clonotype was counted between two and nine times. This may arise from a read error, as a much more abundant clone is one base away. V and J are TRBV20-1 and TRBJ2-1, with 13 bases that match TRBD2. This CDR3 contains 16 residues. Trimming cost V 5 bases and J 3 bases; bases outside gene matches: 7. The germline V gene encodes CDR1 DFQATT and CDR2 SNEGSKA (reference sequence). The CDR3: CSAGPGLAGVYNEQFF. In DNA, the CDR3 is TGCAGTGCTGGCCCCGGACTAGCGGGAGTCTACAATGAGCAGTTCTTC.

This chain joins TRBV5-1 and TRBJ2-3, with TRBD2 identical over 10 bases. CDR1 and CDR2 (germline): SGHRS, YFSETQ. Trimming removed 0 bases from V and 4 bases from J; junction bases left unmatched: 5. The length of the CDR3 is 16 residues. The CDR3 sequence: CASSLANLAGADTQYF. CDR3 in DNA: TGCGCCAGCAGCTTGGCCAACCTAGCGGGAGCAGATACGCAGTATTTT.

This clonotype was seen many times. The V call is TRBV24-1, the J call TRBJ1-1, with D unresolved. V dropped 5 bases and J dropped 4 bases, with 22 bases sitting between them. CDR1 is KGHDR, CDR2 SFDVKD, per germline. There are 17 residues in the CDR3. The CDR3, as DNA: TGTGCCACCAGTGCGACTAGAAGGCCGTCCCGTGGCACTGAAGCTTTCTTT. Its translation: CATSATRRPSRGTEAFF.

This clonotype was counted a few times. This sequence joins TRBV19 and TRBJ2-3; no firm D call. The length of the CDR3 is 16 residues. V lost 4 bases, J lost 2 bases, and 16 bases lay in between. Germline V gene lookup returns CDR1 LNHDA and CDR2 SQIVND (reference sequence). This CDR3 reads CASSNSPGTYTDTQYF. The CDR3, as DNA: TGTGCCAGTAGTAATTCTCCGGGCACCTACACAGATACGCAGTATTTT.

This clonotype was seen many times. J is TRBJ2-7 and V is TRBV6-1; no reliable D call. This CDR3 has 14 amino acids. Trimming removed 5 bases at V and 0 bases at J, with 11 bases between. CDR1 and CDR2 (germline): MNHNS, SASEGT. The chain's CDR3 is CASSYDTASYEQYF. DNA for the CDR3: TGTGCCAGCAGTTATGATACAGCCTCCTACGAGCAGTACTTC.

The CDR3 sequence is CGGGFPGLGYTF. In DNA form, the CDR3 reads TGCGGCGGTGGCTTTCCAGGGTTAGGCTACACCTTC. The chain employs TRBV29-1 and TRBJ1-2; TRBD1 is a possible D gene (5 bases). Germline V gives CDR1 SQVTM, CDR2 ANQGSEA. This CDR3 has 12 amino acids.

The chain carries TRBV20-1 and TRBJ2-7; 9 bases fit TRBD2. Germline V gives CDR1 DFQATT, CDR2 SNEGSKA (reference sequence). The length of the CDR3 is 15 residues. Trimming took 6 bases from V and 2 from J; bases not matched to a gene: 11. This CDR3 reads CSARKQAGGTYEQYF. CDR3 nucleotide sequence: TGCAGTGCGAGAAAACAAGCGGGAGGTACCTACGAGCAGTACTTC.

This clonotype was seen a handful of times. The genes are TRBV5-1 and TRBJ2-5, with D possibly matching TRBD1 (5 bases). Trimming shortened V by 4 bases and J by 4 bases, and 14 bases separated the two germline ends. Germline V gene sequence: CDR1 SGHRS, CDR2 YFSETQ. This CDR3 comprises 14 residues. Here the CDR3 reads CASSQRQSAETQYF. CDR3 DNA: TGCGCCAGCAGCCAACGACAGAGTGCAGAGACCCAGTACTTC.

This clonotype was counted ten times or more. V is TRBV27 and J is TRBJ2-7; 9 bases are shared with TRBD2. The germline V gene encodes CDR1 MNHEY and CDR2 SMNVEV (reference sequence). The length of the CDR3 is 13 residues. V gave up 6 bases and J gave up 3 bases; unmatched junction bases: 3. Here the CDR3 DNA reads TGTGCCAGCAGACTAGCGGGTTTCTACGAGCAGTACTTC. Translation gives CASRLAGFYEQYF.